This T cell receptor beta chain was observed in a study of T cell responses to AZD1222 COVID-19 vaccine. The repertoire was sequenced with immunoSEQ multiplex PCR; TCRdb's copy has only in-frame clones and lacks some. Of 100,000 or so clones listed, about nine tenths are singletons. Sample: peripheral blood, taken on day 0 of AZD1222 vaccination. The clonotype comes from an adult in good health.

CDR3 coding DNA: TGTGCCAGCAGCTCTAGACTAGTAAGAGAAGAGACCCAGTACTTC. Translated, it gives CASSSRLVREETQYF. The rearrangement uses TRBV5-4 and TRBJ2-5; weak D call: TRBD2 (6 bases). CDR1 SGHNT and CDR2 YYREEE come from the germline V gene (reference sequence). Trimming shortened V by 3 bases and J by 3 bases, and 15 bases separated the two germline ends. The CDR3 contains 15 residues. The full variable domain, rest sourced from reference TRBV5-4 and TRBJ2-5, is ETGVTQSPTHLIKTRGQQVTLRCSSQSGHNTVSWYQQALGQGPQFIFQYYREEENGRGNFPPRFSGLQFPNYSSELNVNALELDDSALYLCASSSRLVREETQYFGPGTRLLVL.